Each of the 5 T cell receptor beta chains below was sequenced from the same sample in a study of cytomegalovirus exposure and HLA in healthy donors. It was with 60 Vbeta and 13 Jbeta primers that the PCR ran. TCRdb's copy holds only in-frame clones and misses some; the assay was immunoSEQ multiplex PCR. The sample lists around 180,000 clones, roughly 78% occurring once. The sequencing input was PBMCs. Source of these receptors: a woman in her forties or fifties in good health and CMV-seropositive.

This clone was observed a handful of times. The rearrangement uses TRBV19 and TRBJ1-1; the D is unclear. Trimming pared 5 bases from V and 6 bases from J, leaving 13 bases between. The CDR3 totals 13 residues. Germline CDR1 and CDR2: LNHDA and SQIVND (reference sequence). The chain's CDR3 is CASSSGLSAEAFF. Written as DNA, the CDR3 is TGTGCCAGTAGTTCGGGGTTGTCGGCTGAAGCTTTCTTT.

The genes are TRBV25-1 and TRBJ1-1; no reliable D call. This CDR3 is built from 14 residues. V lost 6 bases and J lost 0, with 11 bases in between. In germline, CDR1 is MGHDK, CDR2 SYGVNS. The CDR3 is CASRERTMNTEAFF. The CDR3 bases are TGTGCCAGCAGAGAGAGAACCATGAACACTGAAGCTTTCTTT. Looking up the rest from reference TRBV25-1 and TRBJ1-1 gives the full variable domain: EADIYQTPRYLVIGTGKKITLECSQTMGHDKMYWYQQDPGMELHLIHYSYGVNSTEKGDLSSESTVSRIRTEHFPLTLESARPSHTSQYLCASRERTMNTEAFFGQGTRLTVV.

CDR3 residues: CASSLGGQSGNTIYF. The CDR3 DNA reads TGTGCCAGCAGCTTAGGGGGACAATCTGGAAACACCATATATTTT. The chain employs TRBV7-8 and TRBJ1-3; TRBD1 is a possible D gene (6 bases). The CDR3 consists of 15 residues. The V end lost 1 base, the J end lost 1 base, and 8 bases lay between the germline ends. In germline, CDR1 is SGHVS, CDR2 FQNEAQ.

This chain connects TRBV4-1 to TRBJ2-3; 9 bases are a match to TRBD1. The germline V gene encodes CDR1 MGHRA and CDR2 YSYEKL. V lost 4 bases and J lost 1; bases outside the gene matches: 9. This CDR3 spans 17 amino acids. Here the CDR3 reads CASSRRDRAWGTDTQYF. DNA for the CDR3: TGCGCCAGCAGCCGCCGGGACAGGGCATGGGGCACAGATACGCAGTATTTT.

The chain is built from TRBV4-1 and TRBJ2-6; 7 nucleotides match TRBD1. Germline trimming cut 0 bases from V and 0 bases from J; bases unmatched to any gene: 11. The germline gives CDR1 MGHRA, CDR2 YSYEKL. This CDR3 region has 20 residues. CDR3 sequence: CASSQEGATGAVSGANVLTF. DNA for the CDR3: TGCGCCAGCAGCCAAGAGGGGGCCACAGGGGCCGTCTCTGGGGCCAACGTCCTGACTTTC.